These 14 T cell receptor beta chains were sequenced from one sample in a study of response to subunit inactivated influenza vaccine. TCRdb called the RT-PCR reads again in MiXCR, with one record for every CDR3 protein. Of roughly 760,000 distinct CDR3 sequences listed, around 20% are singletons. The starting material was PBMCs from blood, obtained 5 days after vaccination. These receptors were obtained from a man aged 45 to 65 who received an inactivated influenza vaccine.

V and J are TRBV4-1 and TRBJ2-3; the match to TRBD2 covers 7 bases. V trimming: 5 bases; J trimming: 1 base; junction bases outside the gene matches: 9. CDR3 length: 16 residues. Germline CDR1 and CDR2: MGHRA and YSYEKL. The CDR3 loop is CASSVTGTTRTDTQYF. In nucleotides, the CDR3 is TGCGCCAGCAGCGTCACCGGGACTACCCGCACAGATACGCAGTATTTT.

The rearrangement links TRBV4-1 to TRBJ1-2, with D perhaps TRBD1 (5 bases). Germline V lookup: CDR1 MGHRA, CDR2 YSYEKL. The length of the CDR3 is 16 residues. Trimming cost V 3 bases and J 4 bases, with 18 bases left between them. CDR3 loop: CASSQPAGGGRYGYTF. The DNA for the CDR3 is TGCGCCAGCAGCCAGCCTGCGGGGGGAGGACGCTATGGCTACACCTTC.

The DNA for the CDR3 is TGCGCCAGCAGCTTCGCAGGGCCAGAGAGATTTTACGAGCAGTACTTC. Translation gives CASSFAGPERFYEQYF. The V call is TRBV5-1, the J call TRBJ2-7, with D tentatively TRBD1 (5 bases). This CDR3 region has 16 residues. Germline V gene data show CDR1 as SGHRS and CDR2 as YFSETQ. The ends were cut back, 2 bases at V and 4 bases at J, with 19 bases in the middle. The full variable domain, rest sourced from reference TRBV5-1 and TRBJ2-7, is KAGVTQTPRYLIKTRGQQVTLSCSPISGHRSVSWYQQTPGQGLQFLFEYFSETQRNKGNFPGRFSGRQFSNSRSEMNVSTLELGDSALYLCASSFAGPERFYEQYFGPGTRLTVT.

Note on this clonotype: Relative to the germline gene, one junction end is altered; a read error may explain this. The chain carries TRBV4-2 and TRBJ1-1; D remains ambiguous. Per germline, CDR1 LGHNA and CDR2 YNFKEQ. CDR3 length: 13 residues. The CDR3 nucleotides are TGTGCCATCAGCCCCGGGGTCCGGAGTGAAGCTTTCTTT. It codes for CAISPGVRSEAFF.

The chain employs TRBV28 and TRBJ2-1; TRBD2 is a possible D gene (5 bases). This CDR3 has 15 residues. In germline, CDR1 is MDHEN, CDR2 SYDVKM. Trimming pared 6 bases from V and 8 bases from J, leaving 20 bases between. The CDR3 loop reads CASSPPGSLGDEQFF. CDR3 in DNA: TGTGCCAGCAGCCCCCCGGGGAGCTTGGGCGATGAGCAGTTCTTC.

This clonotype occurred a few times. V and J are TRBV29-1 and TRBJ1-2; D not certain. In germline, CDR1 is SQVTM, CDR2 ANQGSEA. The length of the CDR3 is 11 residues. V shed 4 bases and J shed 5 bases, with 8 bases lying between them. The CDR3 DNA sequence: TGCAGCGTTGTAGAGAATTATGGCTACACCTTC. Translating gives CSVVENYGYTF.

For the CDR3, the DNA is TGTGCCAGCAGCTTCGACAGGGGGCATGCAGATACGCAGTATTTT. Residues: CASSFDRGHADTQYF. This rearrangement joins TRBV7-6 to TRBJ2-3, with TRBD1 matching 10 bases. This CDR3 is built from 15 residues. V was pared by 3 bases and J by 4 bases, with 4 bases of the junction left unmatched. Germline CDR1 reads SGHVS; CDR2 reads FNYEAQ.

The V call is TRBV29-1, the J call TRBJ2-3; D is possibly TRBD1 (5 bases). Trimming pared 7 bases from V and 3 bases from J, leaving 11 bases between. In germline, CDR1 is SQVTM, CDR2 ANQGSEA. The CDR3 has 12 residues. The CDR3 protein is CSAVPGTDTQYF. CDR3 coding DNA: TGCAGCGCAGTGCCAGGGACAGATACGCAGTATTTT.

This clonotype has only a few counts. This sequence joins TRBV28 and TRBJ1-5, with TRBD1 matching over 7 bases. Trimming cost V 8 bases and J 7 bases; bases outside gene matches: 5. This CDR3 is 12 amino acids long. The germline V gene encodes CDR1 MDHEN and CDR2 SYDVKM. CDR3 region: CASARGWQPQHF. Here the CDR3 DNA reads TGTGCCAGCGCCAGGGGGTGGCAGCCCCAGCATTTT.

The chain links TRBV18 to TRBJ1-3; D gene uncertain. This CDR3 has 13 amino acids. The ends were cut back, 3 bases at V and 1 base at J, with 4 bases in the middle. From germline, CDR1 is KGHSH and CDR2 LQKENI. Here the CDR3 DNA reads TGTGCCAGCTCACCGCAATCTGGAAACACCATATATTTT. Residues: CASSPQSGNTIYF.

This clonotype occurred a few times. The J gene is TRBJ1-2, the V gene TRBV5-1, with TRBD1 matching 7 bases. The CDR3 totals 16 residues. Germline values: CDR1 SGHRS, CDR2 YFSETQ. Unmatched junction bases numbered 10, after V lost 2 bases and J lost 3 bases. The CDR3 DNA reads TGCGCCAGCAGCTTTGGACAGGCAACGGGGGACTATGGCTACACCTTC. As protein: CASSFGQATGDYGYTF. The variable domain in full, with the rest retrieved from reference TRBV5-1 and TRBJ1-2, is KAGVTQTPRYLIKTRGQQVTLSCSPISGHRSVSWYQQTPGQGLQFLFEYFSETQRNKGNFPGRFSGRQFSNSRSEMNVSTLELGDSALYLCASSFGQATGDYGYTFGSGTRLTVV.

This clonotype was picked up one time. The rearrangement joins TRBV5-1 to TRBJ2-5, with 7 bases that match TRBD2. Germline V lookup: CDR1 SGHRS, CDR2 YFSETQ. Unmatched junction bases numbered 9, after V lost 9 bases and J lost 4 bases. This CDR3 is 13 amino acids long. The chain's CDR3 is CATSPGGSETQYF. CDR3 in DNA: TGCGCCACCTCCCCCGGGGGGTCAGAGACCCAGTACTTC.

This clonotype occurred a few times. The chain combines TRBV9 with TRBJ1-1; 8 bases line up with TRBD1. This CDR3 region has 15 residues. Germline V gives CDR1 SGDLS, CDR2 YYNGEE. With 3 bases clipped from V and 1 base from J, the junction kept 5 bases outside the gene matches. In DNA form, the CDR3 reads TGTGCCAGCAGCGGGCGACAGGGGCCGAACACTGAAGCTTTCTTT. Its protein is CASSGRQGPNTEAFF. Using reference TRBV9 and TRBJ1-1 for the parts outside the CDR3, the full variable domain is DSGVTQTPKHLITATGQRVTLRCSPRSGDLSVYWYQQSLDQGLQFLIQYYNGEERAKGNILERFSAQQFPDLHSELNLSSLELGDSALYFCASSGRQGPNTEAFFGQGTRLTVV.

This chain connects TRBV5-5 to TRBJ2-1, with D perhaps matching TRBD1 (6 bases). V lost 2 bases to trimming and J lost 6 bases, with 15 bases between them. CDR1 is SGHKS and CDR2 is YYEKEE in the germline V gene (reference sequence). CDR3 length: 15 amino acids. In nucleotides, the CDR3 is TGTGCCAGCAGCTTTGGCAGGGGAAGTTCCAATGAGCAGTTCTTC. Its translation: CASSFGRGSSNEQFF.